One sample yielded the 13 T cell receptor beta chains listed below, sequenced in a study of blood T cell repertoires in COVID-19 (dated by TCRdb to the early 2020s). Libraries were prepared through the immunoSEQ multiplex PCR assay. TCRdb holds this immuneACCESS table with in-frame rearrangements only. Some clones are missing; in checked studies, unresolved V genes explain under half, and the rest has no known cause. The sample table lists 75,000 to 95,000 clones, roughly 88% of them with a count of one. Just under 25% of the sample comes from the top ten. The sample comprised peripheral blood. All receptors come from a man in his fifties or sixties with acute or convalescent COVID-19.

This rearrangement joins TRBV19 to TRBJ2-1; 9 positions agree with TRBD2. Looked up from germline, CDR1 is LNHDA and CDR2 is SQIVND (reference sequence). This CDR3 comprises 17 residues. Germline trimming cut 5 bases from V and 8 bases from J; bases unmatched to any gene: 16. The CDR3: CASSSDAGGHRSYEQFF. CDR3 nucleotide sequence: TGTGCCAGTAGTTCCGACGCGGGGGGGCATAGGTCTTATGAGCAGTTCTTC.

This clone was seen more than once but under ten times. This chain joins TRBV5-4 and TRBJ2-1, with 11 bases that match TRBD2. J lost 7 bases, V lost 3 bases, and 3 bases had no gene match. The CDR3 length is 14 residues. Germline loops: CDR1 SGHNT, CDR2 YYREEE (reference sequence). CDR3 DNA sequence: TGTGCCAGCAGCTGGAGGACTAGCGGGAATGAGCAGTTCTTC. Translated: CASSWRTSGNEQFF.

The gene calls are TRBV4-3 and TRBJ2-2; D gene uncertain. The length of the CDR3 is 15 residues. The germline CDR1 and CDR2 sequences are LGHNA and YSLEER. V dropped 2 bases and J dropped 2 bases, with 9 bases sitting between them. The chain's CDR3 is CASSQQVLNTGELFF. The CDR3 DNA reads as TGCGCCAGCAGCCAACAGGTACTCAACACCGGGGAGCTGTTTTTT.

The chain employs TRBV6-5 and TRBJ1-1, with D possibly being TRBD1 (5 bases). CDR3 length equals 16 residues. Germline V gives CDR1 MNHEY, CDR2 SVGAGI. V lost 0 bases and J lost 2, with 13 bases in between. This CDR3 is CASSYSPLTGNTEAFF. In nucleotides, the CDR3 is TGTGCCAGCAGTTACTCCCCCCTTACAGGTAACACTGAAGCTTTCTTT.

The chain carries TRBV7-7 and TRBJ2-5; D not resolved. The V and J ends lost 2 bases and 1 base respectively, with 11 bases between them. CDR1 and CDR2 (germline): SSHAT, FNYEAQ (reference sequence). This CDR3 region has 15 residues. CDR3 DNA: TGTGCCAGCAGCTTACAACCTTCTACCCAAGAGACCCAGTACTTC. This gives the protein CASSLQPSTQETQYF.

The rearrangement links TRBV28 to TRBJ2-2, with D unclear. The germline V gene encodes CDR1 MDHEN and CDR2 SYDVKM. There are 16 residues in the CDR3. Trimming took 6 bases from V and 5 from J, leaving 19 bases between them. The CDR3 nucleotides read TGTGCCAGCAGAACCTCACTCCCACGTGGTACCGGGGAGCTGTTTTTT. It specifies CASRTSLPRGTGELFF. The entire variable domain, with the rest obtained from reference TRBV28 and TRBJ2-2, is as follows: DVKVTQSSRYLVKRTGEKVFLECVQDMDHENMFWYRQDPGLGLRLIYFSYDVKMKEKGDIPEGYSVSREKKERFSLILESASTNQTSMYLCASRTSLPRGTGELFFGEGSRLTVL.

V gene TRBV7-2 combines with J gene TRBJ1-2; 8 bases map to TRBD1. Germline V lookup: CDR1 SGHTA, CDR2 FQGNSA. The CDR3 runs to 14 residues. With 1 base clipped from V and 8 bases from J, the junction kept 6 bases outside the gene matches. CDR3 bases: TGTGCCAGCAGCTTAGGTCAGGGGGCCTGGGGCTACACCTTC. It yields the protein CASSLGQGAWGYTF.

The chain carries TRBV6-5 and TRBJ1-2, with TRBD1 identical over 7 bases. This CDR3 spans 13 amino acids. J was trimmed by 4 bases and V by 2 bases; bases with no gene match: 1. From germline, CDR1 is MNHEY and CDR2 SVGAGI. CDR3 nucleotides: TGTGCCAGCAGTTACACAGGGGCCTATGGCTACACCTTC. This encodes CASSYTGAYGYTF.

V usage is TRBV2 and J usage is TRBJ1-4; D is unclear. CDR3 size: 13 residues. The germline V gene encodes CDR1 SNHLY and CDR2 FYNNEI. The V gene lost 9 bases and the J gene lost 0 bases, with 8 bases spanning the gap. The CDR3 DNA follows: TGTGCCAGTTTACTGGCAACTAATGAAAAACTGTTTTTT. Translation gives CASLLATNEKLFF.

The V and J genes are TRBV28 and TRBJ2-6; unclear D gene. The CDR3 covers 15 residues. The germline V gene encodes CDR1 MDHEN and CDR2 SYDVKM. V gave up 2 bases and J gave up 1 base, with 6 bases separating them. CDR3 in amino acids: CASSLGQSGANVLTF. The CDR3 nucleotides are TGTGCCAGCAGTTTAGGTCAGTCTGGGGCCAACGTCCTGACTTTC.

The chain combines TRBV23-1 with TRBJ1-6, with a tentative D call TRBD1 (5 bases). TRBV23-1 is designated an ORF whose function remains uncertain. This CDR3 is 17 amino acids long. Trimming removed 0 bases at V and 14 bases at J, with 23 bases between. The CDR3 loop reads CASSQSSQGGRLSSLHF. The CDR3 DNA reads TGCGCCAGCAGTCAATCTAGCCAGGGTGGGAGGCTGTCATCCCTCCACTTT.

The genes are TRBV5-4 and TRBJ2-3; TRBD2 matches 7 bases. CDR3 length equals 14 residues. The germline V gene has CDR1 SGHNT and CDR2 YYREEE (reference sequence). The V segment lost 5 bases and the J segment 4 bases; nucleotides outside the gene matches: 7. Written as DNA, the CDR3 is TGTGCCAGCAGTGGTGGACTAGATGCAGATACGCAGTATTTT. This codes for CASSGGLDADTQYF. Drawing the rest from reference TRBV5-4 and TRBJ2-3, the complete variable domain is ETGVTQSPTHLIKTRGQQVTLRCSSQSGHNTVSWYQQALGQGPQFIFQYYREEENGRGNFPPRFSGLQFPNYSSELNVNALELDDSALYLCASSGGLDADTQYFGPGTRLTVL.

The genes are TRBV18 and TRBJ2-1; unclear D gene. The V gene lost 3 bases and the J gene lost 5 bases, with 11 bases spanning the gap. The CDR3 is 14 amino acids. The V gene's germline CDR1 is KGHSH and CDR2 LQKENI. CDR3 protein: CASSPAQKNNEQFF. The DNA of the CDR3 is TGTGCCAGCTCACCGGCACAGAAAAACAATGAGCAGTTCTTC. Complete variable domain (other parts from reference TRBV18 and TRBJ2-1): NAGVMQNPRHLVRRRGQEARLRCSPMKGHSHVYWYRQLPEEGLKFMVYLQKENIIDESGMPKERFSAEFPKEGPSILRIQQVVRGDSAAYFCASSPAQKNNEQFFGPGTRLTVL.